These T cell receptor beta chains were read from a single sample in a study of identical twins. TCRdb reanalysed the 5' RACE reads using MiXCR and keeps one entry per CDR3 protein. Counted here are some 97,000 distinct CDR3 sequences, 5.9% occurring once; the ten biggest clones make up 10% to 15%. The sample comprised memory T cells sorted from blood. These receptors were taken from a woman aged 45-65 years in good health. CDR3s include the opening cysteine and the closing phenylalanine or tryptophan. Each record gives: CDR3 protein, CDR3 DNA, V gene, clone size, D gene, J gene. D genes are given only for firm matches. Clone size is stated in some rows and not others, as once, few, many or a class when expanded.

CASSFSAEQFF,TGCGCCAGCAGCTTTTCTGCGGAGCAGTTCTTC,TRBV5-1,many,.,TRBJ2-1
CASSVTGYGYTF,TGCGCCAGCAGCGTGACAGGGTATGGCTACACCTTC,TRBV5-1,many,TRBD1,TRBJ1-2
CSASFTGYYNEQFF,TGCAGTGCTAGCTTTACAGGATACTACAATGAGCAGTTCTTC,TRBV20-1,many,.,TRBJ2-1
CASSLIGGAGELFF,TGTGCCAGCAGCTTGATAGGGGGAGCCGGGGAGCTGTTTTTT,TRBV7-2,many,.,TRBJ2-2
CASSGGTTSWAFF,TGCGCCAGCAGCGGAGGAACGACATCGTGGGCTTTCTTT,TRBV5-1,many,.,TRBJ1-1
CASSQETGTSGGIQYF,TGTGCCAGCAGCCAGGAGACCGGGACTAGCGGAGGGATTCAGTACTTC,TRBV3-1,many,TRBD2,TRBJ2-4
CASSLDAGVFGEQFF,TGCGCCAGCAGCTTGGATGCGGGAGTCTTTGGTGAGCAGTTCTTC,TRBV5-1,many,TRBD2,TRBJ2-1
CASSGMYGYTF,TGTGCCAGCAGTGGCATGTATGGCTACACCTTC,TRBV2,many,.,TRBJ1-2
CASSSSVDNEQFF,TGTGCCAGCAGCTCCTCAGTTGATAATGAGCAGTTCTTC,TRBV7-2,many,.,TRBJ2-1
CASSSPLDRPASSDTQYF,TGTGCCAGCAGCTCCCCCCTTGACAGACCAGCTTCCTCAGATACGCAGTATTTT,TRBV11-3,.,.,TRBJ2-3
CASSHASRDRSTGDGYTF,TGCGCCAGCAGCCATGCAAGCCGGGACAGGTCCACCGGTGATGGCTACACCTTC,TRBV4-1,many,TRBD1,TRBJ1-2
CASRLGTSGSYEQYF,TGTGCCAGCAGGCTCGGGACTAGCGGGAGTTACGAGCAGTACTTC,TRBV6-2/TRBV6-3,many,TRBD2,TRBJ2-7
CASSQAGGGLARNNEQFF,TGCGCCAGCAGCCAAGCCGGAGGGGGACTAGCGAGGAACAATGAGCAGTTCTTC,TRBV4-1,many,TRBD2,TRBJ2-1
CASSSAYAKNIQYF,TGTGCCAGCAGCTCCGCCTACGCCAAAAACATTCAGTACTTC,TRBV11-2,many,.,TRBJ2-4
CASSPRQGMSGNTIYF,TGTGCCAGTAGTCCAAGACAGGGAATGTCTGGAAACACCATATATTTT,TRBV19,many,TRBD1,TRBJ1-3
CASSSRQNTEAFF,TGTGCCAGCAGCTCCCGACAGAACACTGAAGCTTTCTTT,TRBV9,many,.,TRBJ1-1
CASSSVRGNTQYF,TGTGCCAGCAGCAGCGTCAGGGGAAACACGCAGTATTTT,TRBV7-2,many,.,TRBJ2-3
CASSLVGSGGSGANVLTF,TGCGCCAGCAGCTTGGTAGGATCAGGGGGATCTGGGGCCAACGTCCTGACTTTC,TRBV5-1,many,TRBD1,TRBJ2-6
CASSSNPRGTQYF,TGTGCCAGCAGCTCAAACCCCCGAGGGACCCAGTACTTC,TRBV3-1,few,.,TRBJ2-5
CSARTIDIQYF,TGCAGTGCTAGAACGATCGACATTCAGTACTTC,TRBV20-1,.,.,TRBJ2-4
CAIGLSGSPDTQYF,TGTGCCATCGGTTTGAGCGGGAGCCCAGATACGCAGTATTTT,TRBV10-3,many,TRBD2,TRBJ2-3
CSVEVRGPQLVEEQYF,TGCAGCGTTGAAGTACGGGGTCCCCAACTAGTGGAGGAGCAGTACTTC,TRBV29-1,.,.,TRBJ2-7
CASSATRLENEQFF,TGCGCCAGCAGTGCGACCAGACTGGAAAATGAGCAGTTCTTC,TRBV10-2,many,.,TRBJ2-1
CASSAGDSGANVLTF,TGTGCCAGTAGTGCCGGAGACTCTGGGGCCAACGTCCTGACTTTC,TRBV19,many,.,TRBJ2-6
CASSRRFTSNQPQHF,TGTGCCAGCAGCCGCAGGTTTACTAGCAATCAGCCCCAGCATTTT,TRBV5-6,few,.,TRBJ1-5
CSVENGRGSYGYTF,TGCAGCGTTGAAAATGGAAGGGGGTCGTATGGCTACACCTTC,TRBV29-1,many,.,TRBJ1-2
CASSQVGPGEGWGETQYF,TGCGCCAGCAGCCAAGTGGGCCCGGGCGAGGGGTGGGGAGAGACCCAGTACTTC,TRBV4-1,many,.,TRBJ2-5
CASSLRLAGGQETQYF,TGCGCCAGCAGCCTGCGACTAGCGGGAGGACAAGAGACCCAGTACTTC,TRBV5-1,.,TRBD2,TRBJ2-5
CASSFLAGGNEQFF,TGTGCCAGCAGCTTTCTAGCGGGAGGCAATGAGCAGTTCTTC,TRBV3-1,many,TRBD2,TRBJ2-1
CASSLGPRGGSNQPQHF,TGTGCCAGCAGCTTAGGTCCGCGCGGCGGTAGCAATCAGCCCCAGCATTTT,TRBV11-2,many,.,TRBJ1-5
CASSPGQEVYGYTF,TGTGCCAGCAGTCCGGGACAGGAAGTTTATGGCTACACCTTC,TRBV5-4,few,TRBD1,TRBJ1-2
CASSLMGLAENEQFF,TGTGCCAGCAGCTTAATGGGACTAGCGGAGAATGAGCAGTTCTTC,TRBV7-9,many,TRBD2,TRBJ2-1
CASSSSPERGPEAFF,TGTGCCAGCAGCTCTAGCCCCGAACGTGGCCCTGAAGCTTTCTTT,TRBV11-2,.,.,TRBJ1-1
CASGPSGQGRRGYTF,TGTGCTAGTGGTCCTTCCGGACAGGGGAGGAGGGGCTACACCTTC,TRBV12-5,many,TRBD1,TRBJ1-2
CASSPSSLSGNTIYF,TGTGCCAGCAGCCCATCCAGCCTCTCTGGAAACACCATATATTTT,TRBV9,few,.,TRBJ1-3
CASSLGSTRYNEQFF,TGTGCCAGTAGTTTAGGCTCTACTCGATACAATGAGCAGTTCTTC,TRBV19,many,.,TRBJ2-1
CASSFGQGLSNYGYTF,TGCGCCAGCAGCTTCGGTCAGGGGCTCTCTAACTATGGCTACACCTTC,TRBV4-1,many,.,TRBJ1-2
CASVQDREDQPQHF,TGTGCTAGTGTTCAGGACAGGGAAGATCAGCCCCAGCATTTT,TRBV12-5,few,TRBD1,TRBJ1-5
CASSVDGTANNEQFF,TGTGCCAGCAGCGTAGACGGGACGGCAAACAATGAGCAGTTCTTC,TRBV9,many,.,TRBJ2-1
CSARAGTGGGYTF,TGCAGTGCTAGAGCCGGGACAGGAGGGGGCTACACCTTC,TRBV20-1,many,TRBD1,TRBJ1-2
CSAGRTGGDSETQYF,TGCAGTGCTGGACGGACAGGGGGAGACTCAGAGACCCAGTACTTC,TRBV20-1,few,TRBD1,TRBJ2-5
CSARPRSDTQYF,TGCAGTGCTCGCCCGCGGTCGGATACGCAGTATTTT,TRBV20-1,many,.,TRBJ2-3
CSVAQRLTGELFF,TGCAGCGTTGCCCAGCGGCTCACCGGGGAGCTGTTTTTT,TRBV29-1,many,.,TRBJ2-2
CASSYAPSGAEQFF,TGTGCCAGCAGTTACGCCCCCTCCGGGGCGGAGCAGTTCTTC,TRBV6-5,few,.,TRBJ2-1
CASRGEGSTSYNEQFF,TGTGCCAGCAGGGGCGAGGGTAGCACCTCCTACAATGAGCAGTTCTTC,TRBV12-3/TRBV12-4,many,.,TRBJ2-1
CASSFTENVETQYF,TGCGCCAGCAGCTTTACAGAAAACGTAGAGACCCAGTACTTC,TRBV5-1,many,.,TRBJ2-5
CASLRGTGGTQYF,TGTGCCAGCCTCCGTGGGACAGGGGGGACCCAGTACTTC,TRBV2,few,TRBD1,TRBJ2-5